Listed below are T cell receptor beta chains from one sample, sequenced in a study of blood T cell repertoires in COVID-19. Sequencing was performed with immunoSEQ multiplex PCR; in TCRdb, only in-frame clones are kept and a portion is missing. The table has roughly 80,000 clones, 90% seen once. The sequenced sample was peripheral blood. The receptor set was obtained from a man aged 60 to 75 with acute or convalescent COVID-19. CDR3s include the opening cysteine and the closing phenylalanine or tryptophan. D genes are given only for firm matches. The size field is filled for only some rows; it gives once, few, many or a size class.

d_call,j_call,v_call,clone_size,cdr3_aa,cdr3_nt
-,TRBJ1-5,TRBV30,-,CAWSVLGPQHF,TGTGCCTGGAGTGTACTAGGCCCCCAGCATTTT
TRBD2,TRBJ2-5,TRBV7-2,few,CASSRLAGETETQYF,TGTGCCAGCAGCCGCCTAGCGGGAGAAACAGAGACCCAGTACTTC
TRBD2,TRBJ2-1,TRBV9,-,CASSVWTSGRIDEQFF,TGTGCCAGCAGCGTATGGACTAGCGGGAGGATCGATGAGCAGTTCTTC
-,TRBJ1-2,TRBV14,-,CASRRTANTYGYTF,TGTGCCAGCAGGCGGACAGCTAACACCTATGGCTACACCTTC
TRBD1,TRBJ2-7,TRBV18,-,CASSPGQGALEQYF,TGTGCCAGCTCACCGGGACAGGGGGCGCTTGAGCAGTACTTC
TRBD2,TRBJ2-7,TRBV7-2,-,CASSPSGRAYEQYF,TGTGCCAGCAGCCCAAGCGGGAGGGCTTACGAGCAGTACTTC
-,TRBJ2-7,TRBV19,once,CASSTGIFDEQYF,TGTGCCAGTAGCACAGGGATCTTTGACGAGCAGTACTTC
TRBD1,TRBJ2-2,TRBV7-7,-,CASSRDRDVGELFF,TGTGCTAGCAGCCGAGACAGGGACGTCGGGGAGCTGTTTTTT
-,TRBJ1-5,TRBV18,-,CASSPGLISNQPQHF,TGTGCCAGCTCCCCGGGACTCATTAGCAATCAGCCCCAGCATTTT
-,TRBJ1-2,TRBV5-4,-,CASSLGQGGGYTF,TGTGCCAGCAGCTTGGGGCAGGGAGGAGGCTACACCTTC
TRBD2,TRBJ2-1,TRBV4-2,once,CASSLQKTSNNEQFF,TGTGCCAGCAGCCTACAAAAGACTAGCAATAATGAGCAGTTCTTC
TRBD2,TRBJ2-1,TRBV25-1,-,CASSDSGTNNEQFF,TGTGCCAGCAGTGATTCTGGGACTAACAATGAGCAGTTCTTC
-,TRBJ1-5,TRBV27,-,CASSLAGNQPQHF,TGTGCCAGCAGTTTAGCAGGCAATCAGCCCCAGCATTTT
-,TRBJ2-1,TRBV28,-,CASNSGTYNEQFF,TGTGCCAGCAATTCGGGAACCTACAATGAGCAGTTCTTC
-,TRBJ2-4,TRBV6-2/TRBV6-3,-,CASSYTSGGSRNIQYF,TGTGCCAGCAGTTACACCTCAGGGGGGTCGAGAAACATTCAGTACTTC
TRBD1,TRBJ2-7,TRBV5-5,-,CASSRRQGSSSYEQYF,TGTGCCAGCAGCCGTCGACAGGGATCGAGCTCCTACGAGCAGTACTTC
-,TRBJ2-7,TRBV10-3,-,CAISESGRLRYEQYF,TGTGCCATCAGTGAGTCGGGGCGACTCCGTTACGAGCAGTACTTC
-,TRBJ1-2,TRBV7-2,-,CASSLGWGGADGYTF,TGTGCCAGCAGCTTAGGCTGGGGGGGCGCGGATGGCTACACCTTC
-,TRBJ2-4,TRBV6-2/TRBV6-3,-,CASSYREERNIQYF,TGTGCCAGCAGTTACAGGGAGGAAAGGAACATTCAGTACTTC
-,TRBJ1-5,TRBV19,few,CASSMYAERQPQHF,TGTGCCAGTAGTATGTACGCGGAAAGGCAGCCCCAGCATTTT
TRBD2,TRBJ2-7,TRBV13,-,CASSPLAGGYEQYF,TGTGCCAGCAGCCCACTAGCGGGAGGGTACGAGCAGTACTTC
-,TRBJ2-7,TRBV27,-,CASSLYRALGGEQYF,TGTGCCAGCAGTTTGTACAGGGCTCTAGGGGGCGAGCAGTACTTC
TRBD2,TRBJ2-7,TRBV4-2,-,CASSPGTTSYEQYF,TGTGCCAGCAGCCCAGGGACTACTTCCTACGAGCAGTACTTC
TRBD1,TRBJ1-2,TRBV7-9,-,CASSLALRDRKNYGYTF,TGTGCCAGCAGCTTAGCCCTGCGGGACAGGAAAAACTATGGCTACACCTTC
TRBD1,TRBJ1-3,TRBV2,-,CASGEQGSGNTIYF,TGTGCCAGCGGGGAACAGGGGAGCGGAAACACCATATATTTT
-,TRBJ2-5,TRBV7-9,-,CASSLSGTLGETQYF,TGTGCCAGCAGCTTAAGTGGGACATTGGGAGAGACCCAGTACTTC
-,TRBJ1-2,TRBV12-5,-,CASGLVRGDGYTF,TGTGCTAGTGGTTTGGTACGGGGAGACGGCTACACCTTC
-,TRBJ2-1,TRBV6-6,-,CASKTTSGNNEQFF,TGTGCCAGCAAAACAACTAGTGGGAACAATGAGCAGTTCTTC
-,TRBJ1-5,TRBV6-6,-,CASRGQGNQPQHF,TGTGCCAGCCGAGGGCAGGGGAATCAGCCCCAGCATTTT
TRBD1,TRBJ2-6,TRBV7-9,-,CASSSDSQGAGANVLTF,TGTGCCAGCAGCTCCGACTCACAGGGGGCTGGGGCCAACGTCCTGACTTTC
-,TRBJ2-2,TRBV19,-,CASSKNRANTGELFF,TGTGCCAGTAGTAAAAACAGGGCCAACACCGGGGAGCTGTTTTTT